These 18 T cell receptor beta chains share one sample of origin, sequenced in a study of blood T cells in healthy people across ages. For the second PCR, which ran for about 7 to 11 cycles, a sample-barcoded 5' primer and a J-beta primer mix were used. Each CDR3 protein is one row after TCRdb ran MiXCR on the 5' RACE reads. The data hold around 1,000,000 distinct CDR3 sequences, with about 23% observed a single time. Separately, the same data were catalogued under a study of T cells of mothers and their children.

Material: blood. Receptor source: a girl aged 2-10 years in good health.

This sequence joins TRBV5-6 and TRBJ2-1, with TRBD1 matching over 9 bases. This CDR3 is built from 17 residues. J was trimmed by 7 bases and V by 3 bases; bases with no gene match: 14. Germline V gene data show CDR1 as SGHDT and CDR2 as YYEEEE. CDR3 sequence: CASSSMRTGGAINEQFF. The CDR3 DNA sequence: TGTGCCAGCAGCTCGATGAGAACAGGGGGCGCCATTAATGAGCAGTTCTTC.

This clonotype occurred a few times. The chain has TRBV3-1 and TRBJ1-4; 9 bases agree with TRBD1. Germline loops: CDR1 LGHDT, CDR2 YNNKEL (reference sequence). V gave up 1 base and J gave up 4 bases; unmatched junction bases: 4. The CDR3 is 16 amino acids. The CDR3 DNA sequence: TGTGCCAGCAGCCAAGGGACAGGGGAAAGTAATGAAAAACTGTTTTTT. Residues: CASSQGTGESNEKLFF.

The rearrangement uses TRBV7-3 and TRBJ1-2; 12 bases match TRBD1. V shed 4 bases, J shed 14 bases, and the junction held 8 bases outside the gene matches. The germline CDR1 and CDR2 sequences are SGHTA and FQGTGA. CDR3 length equals 13 residues. The chain's CDR3 is CASSSGGQGAKTF. CDR3 in DNA: TGTGCCAGCAGCTCTGGGGGACAGGGGGCAAAAACCTTC.

The CDR3 protein is CSVDSRFWSTDTQYF. In DNA, the CDR3 is TGCAGCGTTGACTCACGGTTTTGGAGCACAGATACGCAGTATTTT. J is TRBJ2-3 and V is TRBV29-1; D is unclear. Trimming removed 3 bases from V and 0 bases from J, with 13 bases in between. This CDR3 spans 15 amino acids. Germline V gives CDR1 SQVTM, CDR2 ANQGSEA.

The V and J genes are TRBV5-6 and TRBJ2-3, with no clear D. The CDR3 covers 13 residues. CDR1 is SGHDT and CDR2 is YYEEEE in the germline V gene. The V end was cut by 3 bases, the J end by 3 bases, with 8 bases between. The CDR3 sequence is CASSSVRTDTQYF. The CDR3 nucleotides read TGTGCCAGCAGCTCGGTGAGGACAGATACGCAGTATTTT.

The rearrangement joins TRBV20-1 to TRBJ2-5; D is tentatively TRBD1 or TRBD2 (5 bases each). Near its end, the DNA agrees better with TRBJ2-7, so the J call may be wrong. This CDR3 comprises 15 residues. Germline V CDR1 and CDR2: DFQATT, SNEGSKA (reference sequence). CDR3 protein: CSAYHQGELSYEQYF. The CDR3 DNA reads TGCAGTGCCTACCATCAAGGGGAGCTCTCCTACGAGCAGTACTTC.

This clonotype was counted between two and nine times. V and J are TRBV29-1 and TRBJ2-5; D gene ambiguous. Germline CDR1 and CDR2: SQVTM and ANQGSEA. The CDR3 extends over 12 amino acids. Trimming stripped 6 bases from V and 3 bases from J, with 11 bases between. The DNA of the CDR3 is TGCAGCGTGGTTTTACCCGAAGAGACCCAGTACTTC. Its protein is CSVVLPEETQYF.

The CDR3 here is CASSQDPRERGYTF. The DNA of the CDR3 is TGCGCCAGCAGCCAAGACCCCAGGGAACGGGGCTACACCTTC. The rearrangement links TRBV4-1 to TRBJ1-2; weak D call: TRBD1 (5 bases). Germline-derived CDR1 and CDR2 are MGHRA and YSYEKL. CDR3 length equals 14 residues. V was pared by 0 bases and J by 8 bases, with 13 bases between.

This chain joins TRBV24-1 and TRBJ2-5, with a possible D match to TRBD1 (6 bases). Trimming removed 4 bases from V and 3 bases from J, with 8 bases in between. The CDR3 has 13 amino acids. Germline V lookup: CDR1 KGHDR, CDR2 SFDVKD. The CDR3 loop is CATSDYREETQYF. The DNA of the CDR3 is TGTGCCACCAGTGACTACAGGGAAGAGACCCAGTACTTC.

The chain recombines TRBV28 with TRBJ2-3; D gene unclear. The CDR3 loop spans 12 amino acids. Germline V gives CDR1 MDHEN, CDR2 SYDVKM. The V end was cut by 6 bases, the J end by 1 base, with 5 bases between. The CDR3 nucleotides are TGTGCCAGCAGGCAGGGCACAGATACGCAGTATTTT. Translation gives CASRQGTDTQYF.

The gene calls are TRBV12-3 or TRBV12-4 and TRBJ2-7, with 9 nucleotides matching TRBD2. Trimming at V came to 8 bases and at J to 3 bases, leaving 8 bases not matched to a gene. This CDR3 is 14 amino acids long. The CDR3 DNA sequence: TGTGCCAGCTCCGCTAGCGGGGAGTACTACGAGCAGTACTTC. As protein: CASSASGEYYEQYF.

The chain combines TRBV21-1 with TRBJ2-5; TRBD1, the D gene given by the table, was not confirmed from the DNA. TRBV21-1 is noted as a pseudogene. The CDR3 extends over 12 amino acids. DNA of the CDR3: TGTGCCACCAGGGGACGTAAAGAGACCCAGTACTTC. Translated: CATRGRKETQYF.

This chain links TRBV11-1 with TRBJ2-3; 9 bases map to TRBD2. The germline V gene encodes CDR1 SGHAT and CDR2 FQDESV (reference sequence). After removal of 5 bases from V and 8 bases from J, the junction contained 11 bases not matched to a gene. The length of the CDR3 is 15 residues. The CDR3 DNA follows: TGTGCCAGCAGCCCCGAGCGGGGGGCCCCACCTACGCAGTATTTT. Its protein product is CASSPERGAPPTQYF.

This CDR3 reads CASSPGSETSGELFF. The CDR3 nucleotides are TGTGCCAGCAGTCCAGGGTCGGAGACCTCGGGGGAGCTGTTTTTT. The rearrangement links TRBV7-3 to TRBJ2-2, with D maybe TRBD1 (5 bases). CDR1 is SGHTA and CDR2 is FQGTGA in the germline V gene. The CDR3 is made up of 15 amino acids. With 6 bases removed from V and 8 bases from J, the gap between germline ends came to 19 bases.

This clonotype was observed at least ten times. The rearrangement uses TRBV6-1 and TRBJ2-1; 11 bases are a match to TRBD2. The J segment lost 4 bases and the V segment lost 5 bases, leaving 1 base of the junction unmatched. The CDR3 is 14 amino acids. From germline, CDR1 is MNHNS and CDR2 SASEGT. The DNA of the CDR3 is TGTGCCAGCAGTCGACTAGCGGGGTACAATGAGCAGTTCTTC. This translates into CASSRLAGYNEQFF.

This clonotype was observed a few times. The CDR3 nucleotides read TGTGCCGGCAAACCCGGGGATGGCATTAATACGCAGTATTTT. Translated, it gives CAGKPGDGINTQYF. This chain connects TRBV7-9 to TRBJ2-3; possible D gene TRBD2, 5 bases. The CDR3 covers 14 residues. V shed 11 bases and J shed 7 bases, with 22 bases lying between them. Germline assignment: CDR1 SEHNR and CDR2 FQNEAQ (reference sequence). Full variable domain (missing parts from reference TRBV7-9 and TRBJ2-3): DTGVSQNPRHKITKRGQNVTFRCDPISEHNRLYWYRQTLGQGPEFLTYFQNEAQLEKSRLLSDRFSAERPKGSFSTLEIQRTEQGDSAMYLCAGKPGDGINTQYFGPGTRLTVL.

The rearrangement links TRBV29-1 to TRBJ2-1, with 10 bases that match TRBD2. Trimming removed 4 bases from V and 7 bases from J; junction bases left unmatched: 13. Germline lookup yields CDR1 SQVTM and CDR2 ANQGSEA. This CDR3 is built from 16 residues. CDR3 loop: CSVGFSLAGGTNEQFF. CDR3 sequence (DNA): TGCAGCGTTGGGTTCTCTTTAGCGGGAGGTACGAATGAGCAGTTCTTC.

This clonotype has only a few counts. V and J are TRBV5-1 and TRBJ2-5; D is unresolved. The DNA end is more similar to TRBJ2-7, so the J call may be wrong. The length of the CDR3 is 14 residues. CDR1 and CDR2 (germline): SGHRS, YFSETQ. In nucleotides, the CDR3 is TGCGCCAGCCATCGCGACGGAAGCTCCTACGAGCAGTACTTC. This gives the protein CASHRDGSSYEQYF.